This entry lists 5 T cell receptor beta chains sequenced from one sample in a study of T-cell reconstitution after alpha-beta-depleted transplantation in children (dated by TCRdb to between 2015 and 2016). Library preparation was by PCR. Sequencing took place on an Illumina HiSeq 2500. To normalize quantification of the TCRbeta repertoire, the TCR libraries were built with molecular barcoding that relied on unique molecular identifiers. Using fastp trimming at Q25 and MiXCR clonotype assembly, TCRdb reanalyzed the public sequencing data and kept in-frame beta chains. Rows with a matching CDR3 protein are joined into one entry that keeps the most common DNA and genes. The sample records 200,000 to 250,000 distinct CDR3 sequences, approximately 12% of which are singletons. The ten biggest clones cover about 2.6% of the sample. Sample: PBMCs from the stem cell graft donor, taken from the stem cell graft. These TCRs come from a human donor who donated a stem cell graft to a child with acute lymphoblastic leukemia.

This clonotype occurred many times. The chain has TRBV29-1 and TRBJ1-1; weak D call: TRBD1 (6 bases). V lost 7 bases and J 0 bases, leaving 9 bases between the germline ends. The CDR3 loop spans 12 amino acids. Germline V gene data show CDR1 as SQVTM and CDR2 as ANQGSEA. The CDR3 here is CSGGQMNTEAFF. CDR3 bases: TGCAGCGGCGGACAGATGAACACTGAAGCTTTCTTT.

This clonotype was recorded once. This may come from a read error, since a much larger clone is one base off. V is TRBV20-1 and J is TRBJ2-3; a weak D match, TRBD2 (5 bases). CDR1 and CDR2 (germline): DFQATT, SNEGSKA (reference sequence). This CDR3 has 14 amino acids. The CDR3 DNA sequence: TGCAGTGGTAGAAAACGGGGTAGCACAGATACGCAGTATTTT. Its protein is CSGRKRGSTDTQYF.

This clonotype has at least ten counts. This chain joins TRBV5-1 and TRBJ2-7, with TRBD1 as a possible D gene (6 bases). V lost 0 bases and J 6 bases, leaving 10 bases between the germline ends. CDR1 and CDR2 (germline): SGHRS, YFSETQ. The CDR3 covers 13 residues. The CDR3 sequence is CASSLEAGAEQYF. The CDR3 region has the DNA TGCGCCAGCAGCTTGGAGGCAGGGGCCGAGCAGTACTTC.

This clonotype was recorded at least ten times. The V call is TRBV29-1, the J call TRBJ2-2, with D perhaps TRBD2 (6 bases). V was pared by 5 bases and J by 3 bases, with 10 bases between. The CDR3 runs to 13 residues. Germline CDR1 SQVTM, CDR2 ANQGSEA. CDR3 in amino acids: CSVRRGDTGELFF. As DNA, the CDR3 is TGCAGCGTTAGGAGGGGCGACACCGGGGAGCTGTTTTTT.

The table lists this clonotype with many counts. The chain uses TRBV20-1 and TRBJ1-1; no clear D gene. This CDR3 contains 12 residues. V dropped 3 bases and J dropped 1 base, with 6 bases sitting between them. Germline loops: CDR1 DFQATT, CDR2 SNEGSKA (reference sequence). CDR3 in amino acids: CSASGPNTEAFF. CDR3 DNA: TGCAGTGCTAGTGGGCCGAACACTGAAGCTTTCTTT.